What follows are 32 T cell receptor beta chains derived from one specimen sequenced in a study of shared clonotypes between healthy human individuals. The table came from immunoSEQ multiplex PCR; TCRdb's copy has only in-frame clones and leaves some out. Of about 470,000 clones listed, roughly 83% are singletons. What was sequenced was PBMCs. These TCRs come from a woman in her thirties or forties in good health. Some clones in this sample may be carry-over from other donors' samples.

The chain combines TRBV6-1 with TRBJ2-7; the match to TRBD2 covers 13 bases. J gave up 0 bases and V 4 bases, and 3 bases lay outside the gene matches. The CDR3 is 16 amino acids. The V gene's germline CDR1 is MNHNS and CDR2 SASEGT. The CDR3 region is CASSGRLAGGSYEQYF. The CDR3 bases are TGTGCCAGCAGTGGGAGACTAGCGGGGGGCTCCTACGAGCAGTACTTC.

The gene calls are TRBV6-1 and TRBJ2-1; possibly TRBD1 for D (6 bases). From germline, CDR1 is MNHNS and CDR2 SASEGT. The V gene lost 1 base and the J gene lost 11 bases, with 15 bases spanning the gap. This CDR3 region has 14 residues. In DNA form, the CDR3 reads TGTGCCAGCAGTGAAGGCGCCCGAAGGGACAAGCAGTTCTTC. Its protein is CASSEGARRDKQFF.

J is TRBJ2-5 and V is TRBV7-2; possibly TRBD1 or TRBD2 for D (6 bases each). Trimming left V 2 bases short and J 5 bases short, with 12 bases between. Germline CDR1 SGHTA, CDR2 FQGNSA. This CDR3 comprises 14 residues. Here the CDR3 DNA reads TGTGCCAGCAGCTTACCGGGGGCGCGGGAGACCCAGTACTTC. As protein: CASSLPGARETQYF.

This clone turned up a few times. The V gene is TRBV5-1, the J gene TRBJ1-5, with 7 bases identical to TRBD1. The trim removed 3 bases at V and 5 bases at J, leaving 8 bases unmatched. CDR3 length: 15 residues. Germline CDR1 and CDR2: SGHRS and YFSETQ. CDR3 loop: CASSSTGAPYQPQHF. DNA of the CDR3: TGCGCCAGCAGCTCCACAGGGGCCCCCTATCAGCCCCAGCATTTT.

The V gene is TRBV5-1, the J gene TRBJ1-2; TRBD1 might be the D (5 bases). Germline-derived CDR1 and CDR2 are SGHRS and YFSETQ. With 3 bases removed from V and 2 bases from J, the gap between germline ends came to 14 bases. The CDR3 extends over 15 amino acids. CDR3 sequence (DNA): TGCGCCAGCAGCTGGGACCGCGCGGGGAACTATGGCTACACCTTC. Translated: CASSWDRAGNYGYTF.

This sequence joins TRBV30 and TRBJ1-1; tentative D call: TRBD1 (6 bases). V lost 0 bases, J lost 10 bases, and 15 bases lay in between. From germline, CDR1 is GTSNPN and CDR2 SVGIG (reference sequence). There are 13 residues in the CDR3. Here the CDR3 reads CAWSVGQGKVAFF. The CDR3 bases are TGTGCCTGGAGTGTGGGGCAGGGGAAAGTAGCTTTCTTT.

This clone is a singleton in its sample. The chain couples TRBV30 to TRBJ2-3; no definite D call. Trimming shortened V by 4 bases and J by 2 bases, and 7 bases separated the two germline ends. From germline, CDR1 is GTSNPN and CDR2 SVGIG (reference sequence). The CDR3 is 12 residues long. The CDR3 is CAWNTLTDTQYF. For the CDR3, the DNA is TGTGCCTGGAACACCCTCACAGATACGCAGTATTTT.

The chain couples TRBV30 to TRBJ2-2; D perhaps matches TRBD1 (5 bases). Deletions cut 5 bases from V and 1 base from J, with 5 bases between. CDR1 GTSNPN and CDR2 SVGIG come from the germline V gene (reference sequence). This CDR3 is built from 12 residues. The CDR3, as DNA: TGTGCCTGGGACAGGAACACCGGGGAGCTGTTTTTT. Protein: CAWDRNTGELFF.

CDR3 protein: CASSPLVSGSSNEQFF. CDR3 nucleotide sequence: TGTGCCAGCTCACCACTTGTTAGCGGGAGCTCGAATGAGCAGTTCTTC. The gene calls are TRBV18 and TRBJ2-1; 9 bases map to TRBD2. This CDR3 is built from 16 residues. V gave up 1 base and J gave up 7 bases; unmatched junction bases: 8. The germline V gene encodes CDR1 KGHSH and CDR2 LQKENI. Based on the CDR3 plus reference TRBV18 and TRBJ2-1, the full variable domain is NAGVMQNPRHLVRRRGQEARLRCSPMKGHSHVYWYRQLPEEGLKFMVYLQKENIIDESGMPKERFSAEFPKEGPSILRIQQVVRGDSAAYFCASSPLVSGSSNEQFFGPGTRLTVL.

The rearrangement links TRBV13 to TRBJ2-1; 8 nucleotides align to TRBD1. Germline CDR1 and CDR2: PRHDT and FYEKMQ (reference sequence). The CDR3 loop spans 16 amino acids. V gave up 4 bases and J gave up 0 bases; unmatched junction bases: 5. The CDR3 DNA sequence: TGTGCCAGCAGCTCCCGGACAGGGTACTCCTACAATGAGCAGTTCTTC. This codes for CASSSRTGYSYNEQFF.

The chain carries TRBV6-6 and TRBJ2-6, with D maybe TRBD1 (6 bases). Germline CDR1 and CDR2: MNHNY and SVGAGI (reference sequence). Between the trimmed V and J ends, which lost 5 bases and 2 bases, there was a span of 13 bases. The CDR3 spans 16 residues. CDR3 amino acids: CASSPHPGAGANVLTF. As DNA, the CDR3 is TGTGCCAGCAGTCCCCACCCAGGGGCTGGGGCCAACGTCCTGACTTTC.

This chain uses TRBV6-4 with TRBJ2-3; 14 bases line up with TRBD2. J was trimmed by 3 bases and V by 6 bases; bases with no gene match: 2. This CDR3 comprises 15 residues. The germline V gene has CDR1 MRHNA and CDR2 SNTAGT. This CDR3 is CASRRLAGGTDTQYF. CDR3 in DNA: TGTGCCAGCAGACGACTAGCGGGAGGGACAGATACGCAGTATTTT.

The V gene is TRBV5-1, the J gene TRBJ2-7; 12 bases are shared with TRBD1. Germline V gene lookup returns CDR1 SGHRS and CDR2 YFSETQ. After removal of 4 bases from V and 7 bases from J, the junction contained 9 bases not matched to a gene. The CDR3 has 15 amino acids. The CDR3 sequence is CASSRRDRGRGEQYF. DNA of the CDR3: TGCGCCAGCAGCCGCCGGGACAGGGGGCGGGGTGAGCAGTACTTC.

This clone was counted once. As DNA, the CDR3 is TGTGCCAGCAGCCCGCGGACAGGGTTTAATTCACCCCTCCACTTT. This translates into CASSPRTGFNSPLHF. V is TRBV9 and J is TRBJ1-6, with 8 nucleotides matching TRBD1. From germline, CDR1 is SGDLS and CDR2 YYNGEE. This CDR3 contains 15 residues. V was pared by 4 bases and J by 6 bases, with 6 bases of the junction left unmatched.

This chain joins TRBV11-2 and TRBJ2-1; no clear D gene. Germline lookup yields CDR1 SGHAT and CDR2 FQNNGV. The V end lost 7 bases, the J end lost 7 bases, and 11 bases lay between the germline ends. The CDR3 has 12 residues. CDR3 DNA: TGTGCCAGCACCCTAAACGGGAATGAGCAGTTCTTC. Its protein is CASTLNGNEQFF.

The chain employs TRBV6-5 and TRBJ1-6; D call uncertain. Germline CDR1 MNHEY, CDR2 SVGAGI. The CDR3 has 16 amino acids. Trimming took off 2 bases at V and 0 bases at J, with 8 bases between the two ends. The CDR3 DNA reads as TGTGCCAGCAGTTACCGCCTCTCCTCCTATAATTCACCCCTCCACTTT. Its translation: CASSYRLSSYNSPLHF.

This clone was recorded only once. The chain joins TRBV5-1 to TRBJ2-3; D call uncertain. There are 15 residues in the CDR3. Trimming removed 1 base at V and 2 bases at J, with 11 bases between. Germline values: CDR1 SGHRS, CDR2 YFSETQ. CDR3 nucleotide sequence: TGCGCCAGCAGCTTGCAGAACGGTGACACAGATACGCAGTATTTT. This gives the protein CASSLQNGDTDTQYF.

J is TRBJ2-3 and V is TRBV6-6; the D is unclear. Germline CDR1 reads MNHNY; CDR2 reads SVGAGI (reference sequence). Trimming removed 4 bases at V and 4 bases at J, with 15 bases between. The CDR3 covers 15 residues. In DNA, the CDR3 is TGTGCCAGCAGTTGGGCCCGAGGAGCTGCAGATACGCAGTATTTT. Translation: CASSWARGAADTQYF.

The V call is TRBV5-4, the J call TRBJ2-1, with a possible D match to TRBD1 (6 bases). V was cut by 3 bases and J by 7 bases, with 20 bases left in between. CDR3 length: 16 amino acids. CDR1 is SGHNT and CDR2 is YYREEE in the germline V gene (reference sequence). This CDR3 reads CASSWDTDPRQNEQFF. Written as DNA, the CDR3 is TGTGCCAGCAGCTGGGACACGGACCCACGACAAAATGAGCAGTTCTTC.

This rearrangement joins TRBV6-5 to TRBJ1-4, with D unresolved. V was trimmed by 2 bases and J by 8 bases, leaving 9 bases between them. CDR3 length: 13 amino acids. Germline loops: CDR1 MNHEY, CDR2 SVGAGI. The CDR3 region has the DNA TGTGCCAGCAGTTACAGGAGGTCGGAAAAACTGTTTTTT. It specifies CASSYRRSEKLFF.

The chain recombines TRBV29-1 with TRBJ2-2; D gene uncertain. Germline V gene lookup returns CDR1 SQVTM and CDR2 ANQGSEA. The CDR3 loop spans 11 amino acids. V was cut by 6 bases and J by 0 bases, with 2 bases left in between. The CDR3 nucleotides read TGCAGCGTCGCGAACACCGGGGAGCTGTTTTTT. Amino acid sequence: CSVANTGELFF.

V gene TRBV30 combines with J gene TRBJ2-5; weak D call: TRBD2 (6 bases). The CDR3 loop spans 14 amino acids. CDR1 and CDR2 (germline): GTSNPN, SVGIG (reference sequence). V was trimmed by 3 bases and J by 3 bases, leaving 14 bases between them. The CDR3 loop reads CAWRPLGTEETQYF. In DNA, the CDR3 is TGTGCCTGGAGACCTCTGGGGACTGAAGAGACCCAGTACTTC.

The chain carries TRBV7-2 and TRBJ1-4; D is unclear. The CDR3 sequence is 14 residues long. The V end lost 5 bases, the J end lost 3 bases, and 10 bases lay between the germline ends. CDR1 SGHTA and CDR2 FQGNSA come from the germline V gene. DNA for the CDR3: TGTGCCAGCAGCCGCCAGGTGGCTAATGAAAAACTGTTTTTT. It codes for CASSRQVANEKLFF.

The rearrangement uses TRBV5-4 and TRBJ1-4, with 8 bases that match TRBD1. The V and J ends lost 5 bases and 4 bases, in that order; junction bases with no gene match: 10. The CDR3 has 16 residues. CDR1 and CDR2 from the germline V gene are SGHNT and YYREEE (reference sequence). CDR3: CASSPEPDRGNEKLFF. DNA for the CDR3: TGTGCCAGCAGTCCAGAACCCGACAGGGGTAATGAAAAACTGTTTTTT. The variable domain in full, completed from reference TRBV5-4 and TRBJ1-4, reads ETGVTQSPTHLIKTRGQQVTLRCSSQSGHNTVSWYQQALGQGPQFIFQYYREEENGRGNFPPRFSGLQFPNYSSELNVNALELDDSALYLCASSPEPDRGNEKLFFGSGTQLSVL.

Only a few counts were recorded for this clone. This CDR3 is CASCPSAGQAFYGYTF. CDR3 nucleotides: TGTGCCAGCTGCCCATCGGCGGGACAGGCCTTCTATGGCTACACCTTC. The rearrangement links TRBV28 to TRBJ1-2, with 8 bases that match TRBD1. Germline V lookup: CDR1 MDHEN, CDR2 SYDVKM. Trimming at V came to 8 bases and at J to 4 bases, leaving 15 bases not matched to a gene. The CDR3 runs 16 residues.

This clone occurred once. The V gene is TRBV6-9, the J gene TRBJ2-7; D possibly corresponds to TRBD1 (7 bases). Between the trimmed V and J ends, which lost 4 bases and 3 bases, there was a span of 25 bases. CDR3 length: 18 amino acids. Per germline, CDR1 MNHGY and CDR2 SVAAGI. The CDR3: CASSSRPRGDSIFYEQYF. The CDR3 DNA sequence: TGTGCCAGCAGTTCTAGGCCACGCGGGGACAGCATTTTCTACGAGCAGTACTTC.

Remarks on this clone: A read error may produce the germline difference seen at one junction end. The rearrangement joins TRBV6-7 to TRBJ1-5; 8 bases agree with TRBD1. TRBV6-7 is an ORF, and what it does is uncertain. The CDR3 has 15 residues. The CDR3 spells CATSDKDRGNQPQHF. In nucleotides, the CDR3 is TGTGCCACCAGTGATAAGGACAGGGGCAATCAGCCCCAGCATTTT.

The chain has TRBV28 and TRBJ2-2; D gene unclear. This CDR3 is 14 amino acids long. Trimming stripped 4 bases from V and 4 bases from J, with 10 bases between. Germline V lookup: CDR1 MDHEN, CDR2 SYDVKM. CDR3 sequence (DNA): TGTGCCAGCAGTTCTTGGACGGGCACCGGGGAGCTGTTTTTT. Translation gives CASSSWTGTGELFF.

Regarding this clone: This sample includes further DNA sequences coding for the same CDR3. This rearrangement joins TRBV5-1 to TRBJ2-7; the D is unclear. CDR3 length equals 13 residues. With 4 bases removed from V and 1 base from J, the gap between germline ends came to 9 bases. Germline values: CDR1 SGHRS, CDR2 YFSETQ. Here the CDR3 reads CASSPGRSYEQYF. The CDR3 coding sequence is TGCGCCAGCAGCCCCGGGCGGTCCTACGAGCAGTACTTC.

This clone was seen a few times. The J gene is TRBJ1-1, the V gene TRBV18, with no clear D. Trimming left V 3 bases short and J 0 bases short, with 8 bases between. The CDR3 runs 14 residues. Germline values: CDR1 KGHSH, CDR2 LQKENI. Written as DNA, the CDR3 is TGTGCCAGCTCACCGGGCACCCTGAACACTGAAGCTTTCTTT. Its translation is CASSPGTLNTEAFF.

This clone was observed a few times. The chain has TRBV11-2 and TRBJ2-3; D might be TRBD1 or TRBD2, each matching 6 bases. Deletions cut 1 base from V and 6 bases from J, with 17 bases between. Germline V gene data show CDR1 as SGHAT and CDR2 as FQNNGV. The CDR3 loop spans 16 amino acids. The CDR3 reads CASSLVRGLPQDTQYF. DNA of the CDR3: TGTGCCAGCAGCTTAGTCCGGGGGCTACCCCAGGATACGCAGTATTTT.

Note on this clone: Different DNA sequences within this sample yield the same CDR3. The chain couples TRBV2 to TRBJ2-5, with unresolved D. Germline V gene data show CDR1 as SNHLY and CDR2 as FYNNEI. The germline V and J ends were trimmed by 0 bases and 5 bases, with 4 bases remaining between them. The CDR3 spans 12 residues. CDR3 DNA: TGTGCCAGCAGTGAAGCCGGGGAGACCCAGTACTTC. As protein: CASSEAGETQYF.